This is a list of T cell receptor beta chains from one sample in a study of blood T cell repertoires in COVID-19. Sequencing used immunoSEQ multiplex PCR; TCRdb keeps in-frame clones, though not all of them. This sample has 110,000 to 150,000 clones, with around 79% found just once. The sequenced sample consisted of peripheral blood. Every receptor here comes from a man aged 55 to 69 with acute or convalescent COVID-19. Each CDR3 is given with its conserved first and last residue. Fields, in order: CDR3 length, V gene, J gene, D gene, clone size, CDR3 protein, CDR3 DNA. D genes are given only for firm matches. A row's size may be missing; if present it is once, few, many or a size class.

15	TRBV18	TRBJ1-3	-	few	CASSPPLGTGNTIYF	TGTGCCAGCTCACCACCGCTGGGCACTGGAAACACCATATATTTT
16	TRBV19	TRBJ1-4	TRBD1	-	CASSNFRGLLGEKLFF	TGTGCCAGTAGCAATTTCAGGGGGCTTCTCGGAGAAAAACTGTTTTTT
15	TRBV7-2	TRBJ2-2	TRBD1	few	CASSLAGTGTGELFF	TGTGCCAGCAGCCTCGCCGGGACAGGGACCGGGGAGCTGTTTTTT
15	TRBV6-2/TRBV6-3	TRBJ2-6	-	-	CASSPPVAGANVLTF	TGTGCCAGCAGCCCGCCGGTAGCTGGGGCCAACGTCCTGACTTTC
14	TRBV19	TRBJ2-1	TRBD2	-	CASSDSGRINEQFF	TGTGCCAGTAGTGACAGCGGGAGGATCAATGAGCAGTTCTTC
14	TRBV6-5	TRBJ2-7	-	-	CASSRDFSSYEQYF	TGTGCCAGCAGCCGGGACTTCTCCTCCTACGAGCAGTACTTC
14	TRBV5-6	TRBJ1-4	-	-	CASSPVATNEKLFF	TGTGCCAGCAGCCCAGTTGCAACTAATGAAAAACTGTTTTTT
16	TRBV4-2	TRBJ1-3	TRBD1	once	CASSQLGQGTGNTIYF	TGTGCCAGCAGCCAATTGGGACAGGGGACTGGAAACACCATATATTTT
13	TRBV6-4	TRBJ2-3	TRBD1	-	CATGVQGADTQYF	TGTGCCACCGGAGTACAGGGGGCAGATACGCAGTATTTT
16	TRBV7-2	TRBJ2-5	-	-	CASSLAVGAAQETQYF	TGTGCCAGCAGCTTAGCAGTGGGAGCCGCACAAGAGACCCAGTACTTC
14	TRBV15	TRBJ2-3	-	-	CATSRGTSPDTQYF	TGTGCCACCAGCAGAGGAACTAGCCCAGATACGCAGTATTTT
14	TRBV27	TRBJ2-7	TRBD1	-	CASSKTGVGYEQYF	TGTGCCAGCAGTAAGACAGGGGTGGGGTACGAGCAGTACTTC
10	TRBV20-1	TRBJ1-2	-	-	CSAKTGPTYF	TGCAGTGCTAAGACAGGCCCAACATACTTC
15	TRBV7-8	TRBJ2-3	TRBD2	-	CASSLDSGSTDTQYF	TGTGCCAGCAGCTTAGATAGCGGGAGCACAGATACGCAGTATTTT
22	TRBV28	TRBJ2-5	TRBD1	-	CASSSRHIGTGGLGGLQETQYF	TGTGCCAGCAGTTCAAGGCATATCGGGACAGGGGGCCTCGGCGGTCTACAAGAGACCCAGTACTTC
15	TRBV13	TRBJ1-3	TRBD1	-	CASSTTGGSGNTIYF	TGTGCCAGCAGCACAACAGGGGGCTCTGGAAACACCATATATTTT
18	TRBV28	TRBJ2-3	TRBD2	once	CASSTGTSGRGSTDTQYF	TGTGCCAGCAGTACCGGGACTAGCGGGAGGGGTAGCACAGATACGCAGTATTTT
15	TRBV27	TRBJ1-1	TRBD1	-	CASSSSWTGRTEAFF	TGTGCCAGCAGTAGCTCCTGGACAGGGAGGACTGAAGCTTTCTTT
13	TRBV29-1	TRBJ2-5	-	-	CSVATVIGETQYF	TGCAGCGTTGCTACTGTAATCGGGGAGACCCAGTACTTC
17	TRBV6-1	TRBJ1-3	-	-	CASSEVGRVLSGNTIYF	TGTGCCAGCAGTGAAGTAGGCAGGGTCCTTTCTGGAAACACCATATATTTT
16	TRBV19	TRBJ2-5	TRBD1	-	CASSIAGTGGRETQYF	TGTGCCAGTAGTATAGCCGGGACAGGGGGCAGGGAGACCCAGTACTTC
15	TRBV9	TRBJ2-7	TRBD1	once	CASSVADRGGYEQYF	TGTGCCAGCAGCGTAGCCGACAGGGGAGGATACGAGCAGTACTTC
15	TRBV28	TRBJ1-1	-	once	CASSSSPGQNTEAFF	TGTGCCAGCAGTTCCTCGCCGGGACAAAACACTGAAGCTTTCTTT
16	TRBV27	TRBJ2-3	TRBD2	-	CASSFLAGDLTDTQYF	TGTGCCAGCAGTTTTTTGGCGGGAGACCTCACAGATACGCAGTATTTT
16	TRBV28	TRBJ1-5	-	-	CASSPGGHGSNQPQHF	TGTGCCAGCAGTCCGGGGGGCCACGGCAGCAATCAGCCCCAGCATTTT
14	TRBV19	TRBJ2-7	-	-	CASSTPGIHYEQYF	TGTGCCAGTAGTACCCCCGGGATCCACTACGAGCAGTACTTC
12	TRBV19	TRBJ2-1	TRBD1	-	CARDRGQGEQFF	TGTGCCAGGGACAGGGGGCAGGGTGAGCAGTTCTTC
16	TRBV19	TRBJ1-5	TRBD1	-	CASSPRTGGSNQPQHF	TGTGCCAGTAGTCCGAGGACAGGGGGAAGCAATCAGCCCCAGCATTTT
14	TRBV4-3	TRBJ1-2	TRBD1	-	CASSARQGSYGYTF	TGCGCCAGCAGCGCCCGACAGGGTAGCTATGGCTACACCTTC
14	TRBV7-3	TRBJ1-6	TRBD1	-	CASSLDRAGSPLHF	TGTGCCAGCAGCTTGGACAGGGCGGGTTCACCCCTCCACTTT
14	TRBV7-9	TRBJ2-5	TRBD1	-	CASTPGQWEETQYF	TGTGCCAGCACCCCGGGACAGTGGGAAGAGACCCAGTACTTC
14	TRBV6-6	TRBJ2-2	TRBD1	-	CASSYPQGTGELFF	TGTGCCAGCAGTTACCCACAGGGGACCGGGGAGCTGTTTTTT
11	TRBV28	TRBJ1-1	-	-	CASKGDTEAFF	TGTGCCTCAAAGGGGGACACTGAAGCTTTCTTT
17	TRBV27	TRBJ2-2	TRBD2	once	CASSLTGLAGDTGELFF	TGTGCCAGCAGTTTGACAGGACTAGCGGGAGACACCGGGGAGCTGTTTTTT
16	TRBV18	TRBJ2-1	TRBD2	-	CASSQGKAGGYNEQFF	TGTGCCAGCTCCCAAGGTAAAGCGGGAGGGTACAATGAGCAGTTCTTC
15	TRBV7-9	TRBJ1-2	-	once	CASSLGFTAGDGYTF	TGTGCCAGCAGCCTCGGATTTACAGCGGGAGATGGCTACACCTTC
12	TRBV5-6	TRBJ2-1	TRBD1	once	CASSLSRQGALF	TGTGCCAGCAGCTTGAGCCGACAGGGGGCGCTCTTC
13	TRBV28	TRBJ1-1	-	-	CASKELGHTEAFF	TGTGCCAGCAAGGAGTTGGGGCACACTGAAGCTTTCTTT
14	TRBV9	TRBJ2-5	-	-	CASSVSSGSETQYF	TGTGCCAGCAGCGTCAGTTCGGGAAGCGAGACCCAGTACTTC